The present entry profiles one TCR beta chain with its context. Its cognate antigen is unknown. The data were obtained in a study of beta chain features in type 1 diabetes. Whole-study findings and limits: Moderate yet significant TCRB CDR3 shortening was seen in Type 1 diabetes patients in all four CD4+ subsets.

Sequencing targeted expressed TCRB transcripts, as all isolated RNA had been reverse transcribed. Repertoires were generated with immunoSEQ multiplex PCR, while TCRdb's copy carries only in-frame clones and drops some. This table holds approximately 250,000 clones, roughly 11% found once. The CDR3 covers 15 residues. Germline V gene data show CDR1 as MDHEN and CDR2 as SYDVKM. The V gene lost 6 bases and the J gene lost 1 base, with 15 bases spanning the gap. Input material: naive CD4+ T cells from blood. The source is a man aged 25 to 40 with type 1 diabetes. The chain carries TRBV28 and TRBJ1-1; a weak D match, TRBD1 (6 bases). CDR3 region: CASRPSPGENTEAFF. The CDR3 nucleotides read TGTGCCAGCAGACCCTCCCCAGGGGAGAACACTGAAGCTTTCTTT.